This T cell receptor (beta chain) was sequenced in a study of T cell responses to AZD1222 COVID-19 vaccine. Study observations and caveats: The study found vaccine-associated CD4 TCRs spanning spike, dominant at 160-218 and 743-854.

A remark on this clone: The antigen remains undetermined.

Germline-derived CDR1 and CDR2 are SEHNR and FQNEAQ (reference sequence). V lost 6 bases and J 12 bases, leaving 18 bases between the germline ends. This CDR3 comprises 12 residues. TCRdb's table, derived via immunoSEQ multiplex PCR, lists solely in-frame clones and lacks some. The table shows under 150,000 clones, with around 94% occurring only once. The sequences come from peripheral blood, collected on day 0 of AZD1222 vaccination. The source of this sequence is an adult in good health. This chain connects TRBV7-9 to TRBJ2-7, with D possibly matching TRBD2 (5 bases). DNA for the CDR3: TGTGCCAGCAGAACGGACTCCCCGGATCTGTACTTC. Protein: CASRTDSPDLYF.